The subject of this entry is one T cell receptor beta chain. It lacks a known antigen. No base quality values were provided; no much bigger clone lies one nucleotide off. TCRbeta CDR3 regions were amplified from genomic DNA using the immunoSEQ Assay, a bias-controlled multiplex PCR. Processing in the source paper ran as follows. Within the assay, amplification of reference gene primers was used to estimate how many nucleated cells each sample contained. To quantify the absolute abundance of each unique TCRbeta CDR3 rearrangement, sequence reads were collapsed and filtered. Productive Simpson clonality was computed per sample as the square root of Simpson's diversity index over productive rearrangements. Imported from immuneACCESS, the table was reduced by TCRdb to in-frame sequences with V and J called. These copies leave out some clones; in studies compared against another copy, an unresolved V gene accounts for under half, and the cause of the remainder is not known. V and J calls and clone size come straight from that table; D and trimming were deduced from the DNA. The sample has approximately 290,000 clones on record, around 89% of them singletons. The top ten constitute 3.5% to 4.5% of the sample.

The entry originates in a study of blood T cell repertoires in COVID-19 (dated by TCRdb to the early 2020s). Concerning the study at large: Samples from collaborators originated in the United States, Italy and Spain and spanned both the acute and convalescent phases of COVID-19. The sample metadata nearly always contained a de-identified subject ID, COVID-19 status, age in years and sex. Subjects who had been exposed to COVID-19, were actively infected with it, or had recovered from it provided the deeply sampled blood TCRbeta repertoires that made up the dataset. The material from the prospective study consisted of cDNA or gDNA derived from T cells, B-cell-depleted T cells, or PBMCs. The repertoires were made available in a free public database intended to serve as a resource for research on the immune response to SARS-CoV-2. Samples were obtained from the ongoing ImmuneRACE study (first 160 participants) and from over a thousand subjects provided by 6 global collaborators. Where available, HLA class I and class II types were obtained from metadata supplied by the sample provider rather than from assay-based typing.

Trimming removed 4 bases from V and 5 bases from J; the gene matches leave 13 bases unexplained. CDR1 is given as SGHNT and CDR2 as YYREEE, both from the germline V gene (reference sequence). The CDR3 spans 17 residues, from the cysteine through the phenylalanine. Only CDR3 DNA is held: 51 bases, read in frame from base 1. Participants in the prospective study were aged roughly 18 to 100 years, lived in more than 20 United States geographic areas, and enrolled through a virtual design. To assign participants to cohorts, the prospective study relied on clinical history that participants themselves reported in a screening survey and a study questionnaire. In the prospective study, whole blood, serum and a nasopharyngeal or oropharyngeal swab were collected from each participant by mobile phlebotomists. Additional blood draws and questionnaires over an approximately 2-month period could optionally be provided by prospective study participants. Blood samples from the prospective study were shipped frozen or at room temperature prior to DNA extraction.

Summary of the overall study and its limitations: How much clinical and demographic metadata was included differed by source and by participant, and the metadata was provided uncurated.

The sequence is built from TRBV5-4 and TRBJ1-1, with 11 central nucleotides matching TRBD1. The TCR was taken from a woman between 18 and 29 years old with acute COVID-19. Sequences were obtained from PBMCs or T cells enriched from blood (not recorded which). The DNA sequence is given as TGTGCCAGCAGCGACGCCAAAATCGGGACAGGGGGGACTGAAGCTTTCTTT. Its amino acids are CASSDAKIGTGGTEAFF.